The 28 T cell receptor beta chains below come from one sample, sequenced in a study of blood T cell repertoires in COVID-19. The repertoire was sequenced with immunoSEQ multiplex PCR; TCRdb's copy has only in-frame clones and lacks some. The repertoire holds about 90,000 clones, with approximately 86% as singletons. The sample taken for sequencing was peripheral blood. The receptors originated from an older man with acute or convalescent COVID-19.

The chain joins TRBV4-3 to TRBJ2-1; D is possibly TRBD1 (5 bases). This CDR3 has 15 amino acids. Trimming stripped 0 bases from V and 4 bases from J, with 10 bases between. Germline V gene data show CDR1 as LGHNA and CDR2 as YSLEER. CDR3 coding DNA: TGCGCCAGCAGCCAAGAAAAACAGGTATACAATGAGCAGTTCTTC. This encodes CASSQEKQVYNEQFF.

CDR3 amino acids: CASQRGRLNYGYTF. The CDR3 coding sequence is TGTGCCAGCCAGAGAGGGAGACTTAACTATGGCTACACCTTC. The chain couples TRBV6-5 to TRBJ1-2; D remains ambiguous. This CDR3 is built from 14 residues. Per the germline V gene, CDR1 is MNHEY and CDR2 is SVGAGI. The V gene lost 8 bases and the J gene lost 1 base, with 14 bases spanning the gap.

This chain joins TRBV5-1 and TRBJ2-1; tentatively, D is TRBD2 (5 bases). Trimming took 0 bases from V and 6 from J, leaving 10 bases between them. The CDR3 is made up of 14 amino acids. The V gene's germline CDR1 is SGHRS and CDR2 YFSETQ. The CDR3 is CASSLGRGSNEQFF. The CDR3 region has the DNA TGCGCCAGCAGCTTGGGGAGAGGGTCCAATGAGCAGTTCTTC.

V and J are TRBV2 and TRBJ2-1; 10 bases map to TRBD1. Germline CDR1 reads SNHLY; CDR2 reads FYNNEI. V gave up 6 bases and J gave up 8 bases; unmatched junction bases: 7. The CDR3 consists of 14 residues. CDR3 coding DNA: TGTGCCAGCAGAAGGGACAGGGGATCCCATGAGCAGTTCTTC. This gives the protein CASRRDRGSHEQFF.

The chain recombines TRBV7-2 with TRBJ2-3; 12 bases line up with TRBD2. This CDR3 comprises 16 residues. V lost 8 bases, J lost 4 bases, and 10 bases stayed unmatched. Germline V gene data show CDR1 as SGHTA and CDR2 as FQGNSA. The CDR3, as DNA: TGTGCCAGCTCCGGGCTAGCGGGAGGGGGGCCAGATACGCAGTATTTT. It encodes CASSGLAGGGPDTQYF.

Turning to this clone: Mismatch with germline at one junction end may stem from a read error. The chain carries TRBV7-2 and TRBJ2-7; D gene unclear. The CDR3 totals 11 residues. Per germline, CDR1 SGHTA and CDR2 FQGNSA. CDR3 DNA: TGTGCCAGCAGCTTCTCCCACGAGCAGTACTTC. This gives the protein CASSFSHEQYF.

This sequence joins TRBV1 and TRBJ1-2. TRBV1 is a known pseudogene. This CDR3 has 16 amino acids. Here the CDR3 DNA reads TGCACCAGCAGCCAAGACAGCAGAGGCCCCTCCTATGGCTACACCTTC. Its protein product is CTSSQDSRGPSYGYTF.

The chain employs TRBV19 and TRBJ2-3, with 8 bases identical to TRBD2. Germline V gene sequence: CDR1 LNHDA, CDR2 SQIVND (reference sequence). The CDR3 spans 15 residues. V shed 4 bases, J shed 4 bases, and the junction held 7 bases outside the gene matches. CDR3 nucleotides: TGTGCCAGTAGTAGAGGACTAGCCGACTCAGATACGCAGTATTTT. This codes for CASSRGLADSDTQYF.

CDR3 in DNA: TGTGCCAGCAGTTCCTTGCAGAGACAGTGGAATGGCTACACCTTC. As protein: CASSSLQRQWNGYTF. This chain links TRBV28 with TRBJ1-2; perhaps TRBD1 as D (5 bases). Germline V gives CDR1 MDHEN, CDR2 SYDVKM. This CDR3 is 15 amino acids long. V shed 4 bases and J shed 6 bases, with 18 bases lying between them.

V is TRBV24-1 and J is TRBJ2-2; TRBD1 agrees at 8 bases. CDR1 KGHDR and CDR2 SFDVKD come from the germline V gene. V lost 4 bases to trimming and J lost 5 bases; unmatched junction nucleotides: 14. The CDR3 sequence is 18 residues long. The CDR3 DNA sequence: TGTGCCACCAGTGACCCAGCGACCCAGGGGGCCCTAACCGGGGAGCTGTTTTTT. Its protein is CATSDPATQGALTGELFF.

The CDR3 protein is CASSKGGGQGGLRNSPLHF. For the CDR3, the DNA is TGTGCCAGCAGCAAAGGGGGGGGACAGGGAGGACTCAGGAATTCACCCCTCCACTTT. V and J are TRBV21-1 and TRBJ1-6; the table's D call TRBD1 went unverified against the DNA. TRBV21-1 is a pseudogene. The CDR3 covers 19 residues.

The chain links TRBV2 to TRBJ1-1; D is unresolved. The CDR3 extends over 14 amino acids. Germline V lookup: CDR1 SNHLY, CDR2 FYNNEI. The ends were cut back, 3 bases at V and 0 bases at J, with 8 bases in the middle. The CDR3 DNA is TGTGCCAGCAGTGACATACAGATGAACACTGAAGCTTTCTTT. Translation: CASSDIQMNTEAFF.

V and J are TRBV6-5 and TRBJ2-7; perhaps TRBD1 as D (6 bases). The length of the CDR3 is 11 residues. Trimming took off 9 bases at V and 5 bases at J, with 11 bases between the two ends. CDR1 MNHEY and CDR2 SVGAGI come from the germline V gene. CDR3 nucleotide sequence: TGTGCCAGTACAGGGAACCACGAGCAGTACTTC. This encodes CASTGNHEQYF.

DNA of the CDR3: TGTGCCAGCAGCCAAGGGACTAGTAGGGATACGCAGTATTTT. Protein sequence: CASSQGTSRDTQYF. This chain uses TRBV3-1 (or the pseudogene TRBV3-2) with TRBJ2-3, with 7 bases matching TRBD2. This CDR3 contains 14 residues. The V gene's germline CDR1 is LGHDT and CDR2 YNNKEL (reference sequence). Trimming cost V 1 base and J 6 bases; bases outside gene matches: 4.

The rearrangement links TRBV14 to TRBJ2-7; 8 positions match TRBD1. The CDR3 covers 13 residues. Looked up from germline, CDR1 is SGHDN and CDR2 is FVKESK. Trimming took 4 bases from V and 2 from J; bases not matched to a gene: 1. The CDR3 DNA reads TGTGCCAGCAGCCGACAGGGGACCTACGAGCAGTACTTC. It is translated as CASSRQGTYEQYF. Using reference TRBV14 and TRBJ2-7 for the parts outside the CDR3, the full variable domain is EAGVTQFPSHSVIEKGQTVTLRCDPISGHDNLYWYRRVMGKEIKFLLHFVKESKQDESGMPNNRFLAERTGGTYSTLKVQPAELEDSGVYFCASSRQGTYEQYFGPGTRLTVT.

CDR3 protein: CASSIRTPGEQYF. The DNA for the CDR3 is TGTGCCAGTAGTATTCGTACGCCAGGAGAGCAGTACTTC. This chain uses TRBV19 with TRBJ2-7; D unresolved. Germline CDR1 LNHDA, CDR2 SQIVND (reference sequence). The V end was cut by 3 bases, the J end by 7 bases, with 13 bases between. The CDR3 is 13 residues long.

V is TRBV28 and J is TRBJ1-5; D remains unclear. From germline, CDR1 is MDHEN and CDR2 SYDVKM. The CDR3 runs 15 residues. V lost 3 bases, J lost 0 bases, and 9 bases lay in between. DNA of the CDR3: TGTGCCAGCAGTTTGGACGGACTTAGCAATCAGCCCCAGCATTTT. Protein: CASSLDGLSNQPQHF.

The chain carries TRBV7-3 and TRBJ2-3, with 7 bases matching TRBD2. The CDR3 is made up of 15 amino acids. The V gene end was trimmed by 5 bases and the J gene end by 5 bases; junction bases not matched to a gene: 10. Germline V gene lookup returns CDR1 SGHTA and CDR2 FQGTGA. This CDR3 reads CASSPMRERVDTQYF. The DNA of the CDR3 is TGTGCCAGCAGCCCTATGCGGGAGCGGGTAGATACGCAGTATTTT.

This chain links TRBV12-3 or TRBV12-4 with TRBJ1-4; D unresolved. This CDR3 is 13 amino acids long. Trimming shortened V by 1 base and J by 8 bases, and 8 bases separated the two germline ends. The CDR3 protein is CASSLDRREKLFF. The CDR3 DNA sequence: TGTGCCAGCAGTTTAGACAGACGGGAAAAACTGTTTTTT.

This clone was observed once. The chain carries TRBV14 and TRBJ1-4; D is possibly TRBD1 (6 bases). The CDR3 length is 18 residues. Deletions cut 2 bases from V and 0 bases from J, with 16 bases between. The V gene's germline CDR1 is SGHDN and CDR2 FVKESK. DNA for the CDR3: TGTGCCAGCAGCCAACTTCCCAGGGGACCCGCAACTAATGAAAAACTGTTTTTT. Translated: CASSQLPRGPATNEKLFF.

The chain is built from TRBV5-1 and TRBJ2-1, with TRBD1 matching 8 bases. There are 15 residues in the CDR3. V trimming: 3 bases; J trimming: 5 bases; junction bases outside the gene matches: 7. Germline V gives CDR1 SGHRS, CDR2 YFSETQ. Written as DNA, the CDR3 is TGCGCCAGCAGCTCCCACGGACAGGGCCACAATGAGCAGTTCTTC. The encoded protein is CASSSHGQGHNEQFF.

The count of this clone is one. V is TRBV6-5 and J is TRBJ2-7, with 7 bases aligning to TRBD1. Germline V lookup: CDR1 MNHEY, CDR2 SVGAGI. V trimming: 5 bases; J trimming: 8 bases; junction bases outside the gene matches: 3. The CDR3 contains 11 residues. CDR3 DNA: TGTGCCAGCAGTAACAGGGGTAAGCAGTACTTC. The encoded protein is CASSNRGKQYF.

A single count supports this clone. V is TRBV14 and J is TRBJ1-1; the match to TRBD1 covers 7 bases. Trimming at V came to 4 bases and at J to 1 base, leaving 3 bases not matched to a gene. From germline, CDR1 is SGHDN and CDR2 FVKESK. CDR3 length equals 14 residues. CDR3: CASSLRTGNTEAFF. CDR3 DNA: TGTGCCAGCAGCCTTCGGACAGGGAACACTGAAGCTTTCTTT.

This chain uses TRBV27 with TRBJ2-3; 11 nucleotides line up with TRBD2. This CDR3 has 15 residues. Germline trimming cut 5 bases from V and 1 base from J; bases unmatched to any gene: 2. Germline CDR1 reads MNHEY; CDR2 reads SMNVEV (reference sequence). CDR3: CASSKLAGGTDTQYF. For the CDR3, the DNA is TGTGCCAGCAGTAAACTAGCGGGGGGCACAGATACGCAGTATTTT.

The chain couples TRBV6-6 to TRBJ2-1; no definite D call. Germline loops: CDR1 MNHNY, CDR2 SVGAGI (reference sequence). Deletions cut 6 bases from V and 6 bases from J, with 15 bases between. The CDR3 has 14 residues. CDR3 nucleotides: TGTGCCAGCAGCTCTTCCCCTCGAGTCAATGAGCAGTTCTTC. Protein: CASSSSPRVNEQFF.

The chain is built from TRBV29-1 and TRBJ1-1; TRBD1 matches at 8 bases. Germline CDR1 and CDR2: SQVTM and ANQGSEA. The V gene end was trimmed by 4 bases and the J gene end by 6 bases; junction bases not matched to a gene: 10. This CDR3 has 14 amino acids. Written as DNA, the CDR3 is TGCAGCGTTGCTAGGACAGGGATTGCGGCTGAAGCTTTCTTT. It yields the protein CSVARTGIAAEAFF.

The genes are TRBV19 and TRBJ1-1; D is unclear. V dropped 8 bases and J dropped 0 bases, with 10 bases sitting between them. The germline V gene has CDR1 LNHDA and CDR2 SQIVND (reference sequence). This CDR3 region has 13 residues. Here the CDR3 reads CASSSTVNTEAFF. CDR3 coding DNA: TGTGCCAGTTCTTCAACAGTGAACACTGAAGCTTTCTTT.

J is TRBJ2-7 and V is TRBV11-2, with D possibly matching TRBD2 (5 bases). Germline CDR1 is SGHAT and CDR2 is FQNNGV. The CDR3 contains 13 residues. The germline V and J ends were trimmed by 5 bases and 2 bases, with 10 bases remaining between them. The CDR3 coding sequence is TGTGCCAGCAGCGCGGGCCTCCCCTACGAGCAGTACTTC. This codes for CASSAGLPYEQYF.